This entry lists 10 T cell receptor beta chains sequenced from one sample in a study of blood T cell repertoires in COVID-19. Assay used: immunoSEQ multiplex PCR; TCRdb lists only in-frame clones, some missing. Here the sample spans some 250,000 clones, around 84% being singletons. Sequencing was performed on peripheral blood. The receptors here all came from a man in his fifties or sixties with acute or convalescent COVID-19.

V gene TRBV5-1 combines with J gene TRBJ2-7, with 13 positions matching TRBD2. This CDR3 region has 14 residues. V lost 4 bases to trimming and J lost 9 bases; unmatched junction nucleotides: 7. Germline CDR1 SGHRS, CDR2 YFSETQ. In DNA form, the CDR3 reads TGCGCCAGCAGCGTAGGACTAGCGGGAGATGTGCAGTACTTC. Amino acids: CASSVGLAGDVQYF. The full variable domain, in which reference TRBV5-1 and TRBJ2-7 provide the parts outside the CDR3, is KAGVTQTPRYLIKTRGQQVTLSCSPISGHRSVSWYQQTPGQGLQFLFEYFSETQRNKGNFPGRFSGRQFSNSRSEMNVSTLELGDSALYLCASSVGLAGDVQYFGPGTRLTVT.

The CDR3 nucleotides read TGTGCCAGCAGTACCTTCCGGGACAGGGATTTCCACGAGCAGTACTTC. Protein sequence: CASSTFRDRDFHEQYF. V and J are TRBV27 and TRBJ2-7; TRBD1 aligns across 9 bases. With V trimmed by 5 bases and J by 5 bases, 13 bases remained unmatched. CDR3 length: 16 residues. CDR1 is MNHEY, CDR2 SMNVEV, per germline (reference sequence).

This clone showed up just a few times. CDR3 DNA sequence: TGTGCCAGCACCCTAGCGGGGGGACACACAGATACGCAGTATTTT. The encoded protein is CASTLAGGHTDTQYF. This chain joins TRBV6-5 and TRBJ2-3, with 11 bases aligning to TRBD2. The germline V gene has CDR1 MNHEY and CDR2 SVGAGI. CDR3 length equals 15 residues. V was pared by 7 bases and J by 2 bases, with 5 bases of the junction left unmatched.

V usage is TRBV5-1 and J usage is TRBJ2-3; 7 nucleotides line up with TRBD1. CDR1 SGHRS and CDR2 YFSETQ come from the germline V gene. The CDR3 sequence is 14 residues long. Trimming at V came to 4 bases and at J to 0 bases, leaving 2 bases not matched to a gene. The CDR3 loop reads CASSKGQSTDTQYF. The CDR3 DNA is TGCGCCAGCAGCAAGGGACAGAGCACAGATACGCAGTATTTT.

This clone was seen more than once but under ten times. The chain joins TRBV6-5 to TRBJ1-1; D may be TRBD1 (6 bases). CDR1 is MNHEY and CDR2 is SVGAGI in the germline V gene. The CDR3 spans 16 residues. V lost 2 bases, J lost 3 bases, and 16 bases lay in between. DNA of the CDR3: TGTGCCAGCAGTTACGCGAGGGGGGGCAGGCACACTGAAGCTTTCTTT. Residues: CASSYARGGRHTEAFF.

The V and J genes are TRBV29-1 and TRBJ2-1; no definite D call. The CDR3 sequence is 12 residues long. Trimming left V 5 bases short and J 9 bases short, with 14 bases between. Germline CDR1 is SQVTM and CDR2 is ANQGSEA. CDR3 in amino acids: CSVPGPRSEQFF. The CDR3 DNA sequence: TGCAGCGTTCCCGGCCCCCGGAGTGAGCAGTTCTTC.

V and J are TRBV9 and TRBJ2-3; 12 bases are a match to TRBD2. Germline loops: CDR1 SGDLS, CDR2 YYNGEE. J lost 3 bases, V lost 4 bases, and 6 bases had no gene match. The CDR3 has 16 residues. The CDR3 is CASSPGTSGLTDTQYF. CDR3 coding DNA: TGTGCCAGCAGCCCCGGGACTAGCGGGTTGACAGATACGCAGTATTTT.

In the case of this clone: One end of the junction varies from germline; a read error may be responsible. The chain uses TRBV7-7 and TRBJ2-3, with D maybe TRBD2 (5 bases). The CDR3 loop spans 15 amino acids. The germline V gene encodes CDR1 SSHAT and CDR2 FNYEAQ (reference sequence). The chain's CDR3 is CASSLDGKNTDTQYF. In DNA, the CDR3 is TGTGCTAGCAGCTTAGACGGGAAGAACACAGATACGCAGTATTTT.

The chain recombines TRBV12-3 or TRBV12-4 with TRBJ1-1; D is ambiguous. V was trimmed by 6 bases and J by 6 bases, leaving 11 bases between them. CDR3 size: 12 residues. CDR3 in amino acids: CASRRREAEAFF. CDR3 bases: TGTGCCAGCAGAAGAAGAGAAGCTGAAGCTTTCTTT.

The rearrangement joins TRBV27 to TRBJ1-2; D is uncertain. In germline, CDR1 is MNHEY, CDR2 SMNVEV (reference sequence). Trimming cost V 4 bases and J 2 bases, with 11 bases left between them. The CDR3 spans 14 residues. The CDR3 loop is CASSSQPGNYGYTF. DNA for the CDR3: TGTGCCAGCAGTTCTCAACCCGGGAACTATGGCTACACCTTC.